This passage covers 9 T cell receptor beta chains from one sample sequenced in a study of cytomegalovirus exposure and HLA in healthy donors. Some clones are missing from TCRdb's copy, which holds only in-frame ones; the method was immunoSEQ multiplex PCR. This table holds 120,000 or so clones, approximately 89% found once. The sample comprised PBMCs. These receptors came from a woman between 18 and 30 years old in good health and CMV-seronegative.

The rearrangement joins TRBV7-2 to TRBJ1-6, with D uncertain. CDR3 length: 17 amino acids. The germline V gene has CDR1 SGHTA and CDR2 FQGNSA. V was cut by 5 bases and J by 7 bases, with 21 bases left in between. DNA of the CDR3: TGTGCCAGCAGCCCCTACCGGAGGACCATTACCAATTCACCCCTCCACTTT. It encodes CASSPYRRTITNSPLHF. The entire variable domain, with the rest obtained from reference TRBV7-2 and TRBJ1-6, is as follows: GAGVSQSPSNKVTEKGKDVELRCDPISGHTALYWYRQSLGQGLEFLIYFQGNSAPDKSGLPSDRFSAERTGGSVSTLTIQRTQQEDSAVYLCASSPYRRTITNSPLHFGNGTRLTVT.

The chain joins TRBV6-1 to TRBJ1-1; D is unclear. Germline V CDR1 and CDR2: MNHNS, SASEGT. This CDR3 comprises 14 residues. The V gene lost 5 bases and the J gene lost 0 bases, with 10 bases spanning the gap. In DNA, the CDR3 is TGTGCCAGCAGTCTCGAGGGCCTGAACACTGAAGCTTTCTTT. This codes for CASSLEGLNTEAFF.

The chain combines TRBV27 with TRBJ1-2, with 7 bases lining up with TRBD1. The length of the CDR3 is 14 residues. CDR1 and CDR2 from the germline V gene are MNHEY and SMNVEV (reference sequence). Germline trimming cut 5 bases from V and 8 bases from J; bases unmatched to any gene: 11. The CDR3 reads CASSPSRGLGGYTF. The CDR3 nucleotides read TGTGCCAGCAGTCCCTCTAGGGGGCTGGGGGGCTACACCTTC.

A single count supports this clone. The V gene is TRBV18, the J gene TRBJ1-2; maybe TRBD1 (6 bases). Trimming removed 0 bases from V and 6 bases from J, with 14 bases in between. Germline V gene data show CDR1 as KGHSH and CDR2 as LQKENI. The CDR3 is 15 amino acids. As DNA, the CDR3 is TGTGCCAGCTCACCACCGACCTGGGACACACATGGCTACACCTTC. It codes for CASSPPTWDTHGYTF.

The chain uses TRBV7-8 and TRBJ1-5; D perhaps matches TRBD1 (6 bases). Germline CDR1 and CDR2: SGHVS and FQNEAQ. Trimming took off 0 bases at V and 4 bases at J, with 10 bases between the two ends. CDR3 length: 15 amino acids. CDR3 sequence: CASSLAKGENQPQHF. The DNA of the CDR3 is TGTGCCAGCAGCTTAGCGAAGGGGGAAAATCAGCCCCAGCATTTT.

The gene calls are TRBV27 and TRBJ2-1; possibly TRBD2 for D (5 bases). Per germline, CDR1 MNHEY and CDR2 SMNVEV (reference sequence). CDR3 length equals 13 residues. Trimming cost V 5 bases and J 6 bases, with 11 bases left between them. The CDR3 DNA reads TGTGCCAGCAGTACCGGACTCGCCAATGAGCAGTTCTTC. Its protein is CASSTGLANEQFF.

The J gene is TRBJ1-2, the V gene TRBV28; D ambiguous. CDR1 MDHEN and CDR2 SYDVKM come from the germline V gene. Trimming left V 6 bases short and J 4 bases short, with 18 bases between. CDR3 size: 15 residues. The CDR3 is CASSQDDYLGYGYTF. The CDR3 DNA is TGTGCCAGCAGCCAGGACGACTACCTGGGCTATGGCTACACCTTC.

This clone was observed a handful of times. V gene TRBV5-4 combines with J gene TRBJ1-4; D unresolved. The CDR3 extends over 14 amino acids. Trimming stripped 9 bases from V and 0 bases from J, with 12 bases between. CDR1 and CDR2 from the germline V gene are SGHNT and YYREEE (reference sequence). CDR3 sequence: CATQGGATNEKLFF. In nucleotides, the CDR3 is TGTGCCACGCAAGGTGGAGCAACTAATGAAAAACTGTTTTTT.

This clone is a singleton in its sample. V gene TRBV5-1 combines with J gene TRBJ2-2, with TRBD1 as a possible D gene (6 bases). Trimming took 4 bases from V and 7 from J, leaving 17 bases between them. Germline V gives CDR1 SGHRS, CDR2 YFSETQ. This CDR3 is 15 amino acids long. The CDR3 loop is CASSRTENFGGELFF. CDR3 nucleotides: TGCGCCAGCAGCCGGACAGAGAATTTTGGCGGGGAGCTGTTTTTT.